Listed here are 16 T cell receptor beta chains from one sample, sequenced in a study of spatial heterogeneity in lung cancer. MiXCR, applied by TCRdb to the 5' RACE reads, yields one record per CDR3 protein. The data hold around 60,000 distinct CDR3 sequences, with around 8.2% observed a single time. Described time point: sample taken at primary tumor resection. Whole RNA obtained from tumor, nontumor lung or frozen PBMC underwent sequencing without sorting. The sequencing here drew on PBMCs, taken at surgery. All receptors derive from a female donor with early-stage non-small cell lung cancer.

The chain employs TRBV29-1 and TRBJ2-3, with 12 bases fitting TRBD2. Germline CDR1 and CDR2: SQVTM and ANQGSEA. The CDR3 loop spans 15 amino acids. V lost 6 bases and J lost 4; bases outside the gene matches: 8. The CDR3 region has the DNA TGCAGCGTGCTAGCGGGGGGGCTCTTCGCAGATACGCAGTATTTT. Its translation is CSVLAGGLFADTQYF.

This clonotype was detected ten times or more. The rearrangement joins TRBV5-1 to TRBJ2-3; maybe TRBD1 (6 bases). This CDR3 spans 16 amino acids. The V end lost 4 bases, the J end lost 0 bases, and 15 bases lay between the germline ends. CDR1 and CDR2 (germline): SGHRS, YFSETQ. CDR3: CASSPLGGLSTDTQYF. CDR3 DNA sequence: TGCGCCAGCAGCCCGCTTGGGGGCCTAAGCACAGATACGCAGTATTTT.

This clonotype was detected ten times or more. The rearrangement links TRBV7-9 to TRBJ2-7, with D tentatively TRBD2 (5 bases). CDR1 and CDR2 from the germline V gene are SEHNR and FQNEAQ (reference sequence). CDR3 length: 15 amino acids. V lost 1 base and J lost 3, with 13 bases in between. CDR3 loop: CASSLVLGKGYEQYV. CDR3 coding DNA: TGTGCCAGCAGCTTAGTACTAGGGAAAGGCTACGAGCAGTACGTC.

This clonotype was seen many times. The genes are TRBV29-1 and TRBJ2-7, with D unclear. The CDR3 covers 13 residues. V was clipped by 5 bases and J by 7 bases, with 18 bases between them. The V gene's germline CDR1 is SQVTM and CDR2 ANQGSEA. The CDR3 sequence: CSVKTPRVREQYF. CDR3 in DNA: TGCAGCGTTAAGACACCCCGAGTGAGGGAGCAGTACTTC.

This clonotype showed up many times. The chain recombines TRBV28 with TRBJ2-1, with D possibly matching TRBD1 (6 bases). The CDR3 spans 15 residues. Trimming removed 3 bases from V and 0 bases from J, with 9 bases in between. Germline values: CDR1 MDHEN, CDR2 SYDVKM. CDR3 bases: TGTGCCAGCAGTTTTCAGGGGAGCTCCTACAATGAGCAGTTCTTC. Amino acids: CASSFQGSSYNEQFF. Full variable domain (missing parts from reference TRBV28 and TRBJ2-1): DVKVTQSSRYLVKRTGEKVFLECVQDMDHENMFWYRQDPGLGLRLIYFSYDVKMKEKGDIPEGYSVSREKKERFSLILESASTNQTSMYLCASSFQGSSYNEQFFGPGTRLTVL.

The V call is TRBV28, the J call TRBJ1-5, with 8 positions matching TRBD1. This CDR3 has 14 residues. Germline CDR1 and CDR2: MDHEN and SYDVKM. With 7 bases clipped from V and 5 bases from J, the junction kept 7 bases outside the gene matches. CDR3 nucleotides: TGTGCCAGCACACTTCAGGGGGCATATCAGCCCCAGCATTTT. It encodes CASTLQGAYQPQHF.

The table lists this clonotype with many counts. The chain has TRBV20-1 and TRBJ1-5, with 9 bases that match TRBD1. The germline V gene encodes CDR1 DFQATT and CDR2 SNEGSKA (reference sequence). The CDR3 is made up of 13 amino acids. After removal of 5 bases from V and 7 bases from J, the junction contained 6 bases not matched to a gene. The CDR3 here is CSAHRGQGQPQHF. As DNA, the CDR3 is TGCAGTGCTCACAGGGGGCAAGGACAGCCCCAGCATTTT.

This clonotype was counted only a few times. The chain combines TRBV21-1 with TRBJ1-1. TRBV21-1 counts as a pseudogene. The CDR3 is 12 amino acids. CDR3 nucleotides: TGTGCCAGCAGGTTACCTAACACTGAAGCTTTCTTT. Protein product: CASRLPNTEAFF.

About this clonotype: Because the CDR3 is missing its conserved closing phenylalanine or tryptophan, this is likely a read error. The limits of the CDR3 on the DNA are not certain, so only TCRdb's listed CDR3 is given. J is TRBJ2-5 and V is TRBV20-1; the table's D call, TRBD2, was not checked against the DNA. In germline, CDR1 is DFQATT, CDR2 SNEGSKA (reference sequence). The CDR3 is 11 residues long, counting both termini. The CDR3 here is CSATAGPRVGL.

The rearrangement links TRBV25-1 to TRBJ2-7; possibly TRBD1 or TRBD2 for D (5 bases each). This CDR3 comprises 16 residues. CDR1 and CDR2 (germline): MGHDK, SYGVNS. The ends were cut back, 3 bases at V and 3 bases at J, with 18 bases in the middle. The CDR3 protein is CASSDSSEGRIYEQYF. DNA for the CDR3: TGTGCCAGCAGTGATTCCTCTGAGGGGCGGATCTACGAGCAGTACTTC.

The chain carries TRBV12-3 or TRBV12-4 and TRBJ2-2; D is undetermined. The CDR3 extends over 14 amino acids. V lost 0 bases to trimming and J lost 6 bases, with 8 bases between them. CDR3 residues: CASSLATGPGELFF. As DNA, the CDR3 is TGTGCCAGCAGTTTAGCAACCGGGCCCGGGGAGCTGTTTTTT.

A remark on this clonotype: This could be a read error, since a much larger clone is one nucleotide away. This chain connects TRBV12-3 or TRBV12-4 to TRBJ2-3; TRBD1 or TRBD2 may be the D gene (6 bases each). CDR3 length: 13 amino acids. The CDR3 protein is CASSQRGADTLYF. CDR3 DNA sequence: TGTGCCAGCTCCCAAAGGGGGGCAGATACGCTGTATTTT.

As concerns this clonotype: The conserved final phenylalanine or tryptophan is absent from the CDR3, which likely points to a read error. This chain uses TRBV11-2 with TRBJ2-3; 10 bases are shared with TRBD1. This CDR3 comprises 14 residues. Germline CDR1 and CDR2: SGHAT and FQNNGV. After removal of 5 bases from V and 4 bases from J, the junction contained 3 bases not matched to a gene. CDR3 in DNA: TGTGCCAGCAGCCCGGACAGGGGGTCAGATACGCAGTATTAT. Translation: CASSPDRGSDTQYY.

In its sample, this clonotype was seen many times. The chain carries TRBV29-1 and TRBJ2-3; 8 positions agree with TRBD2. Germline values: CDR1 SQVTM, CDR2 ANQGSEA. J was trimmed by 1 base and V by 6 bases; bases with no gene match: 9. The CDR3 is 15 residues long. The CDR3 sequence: CSVAGTRLGTDTQYF. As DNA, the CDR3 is TGCAGCGTCGCCGGGACTAGGTTGGGCACAGATACGCAGTATTTT.

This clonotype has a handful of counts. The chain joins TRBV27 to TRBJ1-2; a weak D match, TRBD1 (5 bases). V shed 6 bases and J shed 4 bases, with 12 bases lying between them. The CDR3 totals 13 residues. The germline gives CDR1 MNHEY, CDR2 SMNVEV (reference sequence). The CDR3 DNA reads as TGTGCCAGCAGCCCGGACAAGTTCTATGGCTACACCTTC. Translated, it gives CASSPDKFYGYTF.

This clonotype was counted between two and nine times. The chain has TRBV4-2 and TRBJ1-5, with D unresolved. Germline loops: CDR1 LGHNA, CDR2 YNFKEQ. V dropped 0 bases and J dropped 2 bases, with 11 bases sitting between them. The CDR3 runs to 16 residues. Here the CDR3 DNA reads TGTGCCAGCAGCCAAGAGGGCGGGGAGGGCAATCAGCCCCAGCATTTT. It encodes CASSQEGGEGNQPQHF.